This T cell receptor beta chain was documented in a study of cytomegalovirus exposure and HLA in healthy donors. The CDR3 loop spans 13 amino acids. Trimming took 1 base from V and 5 from J, leaving 12 bases between them. CDR1 is GTSNPN and CDR2 is SVGIG in the germline V gene (reference sequence). With 60 Vbeta and 13 Jbeta primers, the PCR was carried out. Some clones are missing from TCRdb's copy, which holds only in-frame ones; the method was immunoSEQ multiplex PCR. This sample has 150,000 or so clones, with about 74% found just once. This clone was seen only a few times. The chain uses TRBV30 and TRBJ2-7; maybe TRBD2 (6 bases). The specimen sequenced was PBMCs. The sequence was obtained from a middle-aged man in good health and CMV-seropositive. Here the CDR3 DNA reads TGTGCCTGGAGTGACCGGGAGACCGACGAGCAGTACTTC. Translation: CAWSDRETDEQYF.